The rows below give T cell receptor beta chains drawn from one sample of a study of blood T cell repertoires in COVID-19. Data came from immunoSEQ multiplex PCR; TCRdb stores just in-frame clones and leaves some out. Found here are around 100,000 clones, 75% to 90% of them singletons; the top ten hold roughly 4.4%. Sequenced sample: peripheral blood. The receptors shown here come from a woman between 45 and 65 years old with acute or convalescent COVID-19. Both conserved end residues are part of each CDR3. A D gene is named only where the DNA matches it firmly. Where a row states a size, it is once, few, many or the class of an expanded clone; other rows omit it.

abundance: .; j_gene: TRBJ1-1; d_gene: .; v_gene: TRBV18; CDR3nt: TGTGCCAGCTCCCGACAAGGAGGCGAAGCTTTCTTT; CDR3aa: CASSRQGGEAFF
abundance: .; j_gene: TRBJ1-1; d_gene: .; v_gene: TRBV28; CDR3nt: TGTGCCAGCAGGGGGAGGGGGAACACTGAAGCTTTCTTT; CDR3aa: CASRGRGNTEAFF
abundance: .; j_gene: TRBJ1-1; d_gene: TRBD1; v_gene: TRBV7-9; CDR3nt: TGTGCCAGCAGCCAGGGACAGATCAACACTGAAGCTTTCTTT; CDR3aa: CASSQGQINTEAFF
abundance: .; j_gene: TRBJ1-1; d_gene: .; v_gene: TRBV5-4; CDR3nt: TGTGCCAGCAGCTTGGGGGGACTGAGGACTGAAGCTTTCTTT; CDR3aa: CASSLGGLRTEAFF
abundance: .; j_gene: TRBJ1-6; d_gene: .; v_gene: TRBV25-1; CDR3nt: TGTGCCAGCAGTGTTCCAGGATATGGTAATTCACCCCTCCACTTT; CDR3aa: CASSVPGYGNSPLHF
abundance: .; j_gene: TRBJ2-2; d_gene: .; v_gene: TRBV24-1; CDR3nt: TGTGCCACCAGTGATCGAGAATTCCGGGACACCCACACCGGGGAGCTGTTTTTT; CDR3aa: CATSDREFRDTHTGELFF
abundance: .; j_gene: TRBJ1-5; d_gene: .; v_gene: TRBV7-9; CDR3nt: TGTGCCAGCAGCTTAGGGGGAGCAGGTCAGCCCCAGCATTTT; CDR3aa: CASSLGGAGQPQHF
abundance: .; j_gene: TRBJ2-7; d_gene: TRBD1; v_gene: TRBV27; CDR3nt: TGTGCCAGCAGTACGGACAGGGGGGCCTACGAGCAGTACTTC; CDR3aa: CASSTDRGAYEQYF
abundance: once; j_gene: TRBJ2-3; d_gene: TRBD2; v_gene: TRBV9; CDR3nt: TGTGCCAGCAGCGTAAGGACGGGACTAGCGATGACAGATACGCAGTATTTT; CDR3aa: CASSVRTGLAMTDTQYF
abundance: .; j_gene: TRBJ2-3; d_gene: TRBD2; v_gene: TRBV6-4; CDR3nt: TGTGCCAGCAGTGAGGCTAGCGGGAGCACAGATACGCAGTATTTT; CDR3aa: CASSEASGSTDTQYF
abundance: .; j_gene: TRBJ2-2; d_gene: .; v_gene: TRBV7-2; CDR3nt: TGTGCCAGCAGCTTATATGAACAGAACACCGGGGAGCTGTTTTTT; CDR3aa: CASSLYEQNTGELFF
abundance: .; j_gene: TRBJ1-1; d_gene: .; v_gene: TRBV21-1; CDR3nt: TGTGCCAGCAACCCCGGGACAAGTGGAGCTTTCTTT; CDR3aa: CASNPGTSGAFF
abundance: .; j_gene: TRBJ1-1; d_gene: TRBD1; v_gene: TRBV13; CDR3nt: TGTGCCAGCAGCCCTACAGGGGACACTGAAGCTTTCTTT; CDR3aa: CASSPTGDTEAFF
abundance: .; j_gene: TRBJ2-5; d_gene: .; v_gene: TRBV18; CDR3nt: TGTGCCAGCTCACCACCCACAGGGACCCAAGAGACCCAGTACTTC; CDR3aa: CASSPPTGTQETQYF
abundance: .; j_gene: TRBJ1-5; d_gene: .; v_gene: TRBV6-5; CDR3nt: TGTGCCAGCAACCAGAATCAGCCCCAGCATTTT; CDR3aa: CASNQNQPQHF
abundance: .; j_gene: TRBJ2-2; d_gene: TRBD1; v_gene: TRBV5-4; CDR3nt: TGTGCCAGCAGCGGGAGACAGGGGGCGGGGGAGCTGTTTTTT; CDR3aa: CASSGRQGAGELFF
abundance: .; j_gene: TRBJ2-1; d_gene: TRBD1; v_gene: TRBV4-3; CDR3nt: TGCGCCAGCAGCCCAGACAGGGTCAGTGCGAGCTCCTACAATGAGCAGTTCTTC; CDR3aa: CASSPDRVSASSYNEQFF
abundance: .; j_gene: TRBJ1-5; d_gene: .; v_gene: TRBV30; CDR3nt: TGTGCCTGGAGCCCCGACAGCCTTCTTAATCAGCCCCAGCATTTT; CDR3aa: CAWSPDSLLNQPQHF
abundance: .; j_gene: TRBJ1-3; d_gene: .; v_gene: TRBV30; CDR3nt: TGTGCCTGGACTCCAGGCCAGGGAAACACCATATATTTT; CDR3aa: CAWTPGQGNTIYF
abundance: .; j_gene: TRBJ2-3; d_gene: .; v_gene: TRBV9; CDR3nt: TGTGCCAGCAGCGTAGCCTGGGGGGGGGCAGCAGATACGCAGTATTTT; CDR3aa: CASSVAWGGAADTQYF
abundance: .; j_gene: TRBJ1-1; d_gene: TRBD1; v_gene: TRBV18; CDR3nt: TGTGCCAGCTCACCATCAACAGGGGGGGAAGCTTTCTTT; CDR3aa: CASSPSTGGEAFF
abundance: .; j_gene: TRBJ2-5; d_gene: .; v_gene: TRBV2; CDR3nt: TGTGCCAGCCGGCCGGTTTCGGGGGAGACCCAGTACTTC; CDR3aa: CASRPVSGETQYF
abundance: .; j_gene: TRBJ2-7; d_gene: TRBD2; v_gene: TRBV14; CDR3nt: TGTGCCAGCAGCCAAGTTTCTAGCGGGAGAGGCGAGCAGTACTTC; CDR3aa: CASSQVSSGRGEQYF
abundance: .; j_gene: TRBJ1-3; d_gene: .; v_gene: TRBV28; CDR3nt: TGTGCCAGCAGTTTAGGGGCAGTAGTTGGAAACACCATATATTTT; CDR3aa: CASSLGAVVGNTIYF
abundance: once; j_gene: TRBJ2-2; d_gene: .; v_gene: TRBV7-2; CDR3nt: TGTGCCAGCAGCCCGTTCCTCGCGAACACCGGGGAGCTGTTTTTT; CDR3aa: CASSPFLANTGELFF
abundance: .; j_gene: TRBJ2-4; d_gene: .; v_gene: TRBV3-1/TRBV3-2; CDR3nt: TGTGCCAGCAGCCAAGACCCGGGGGGCAACATTCAGTACTTC; CDR3aa: CASSQDPGGNIQYF
abundance: .; j_gene: TRBJ2-1; d_gene: TRBD1; v_gene: TRBV4-2; CDR3nt: TGTGCCAGCAGCGAAGACCCGGGTGGACAGGTGGTCAATGAGCAGTTCTTC; CDR3aa: CASSEDPGGQVVNEQFF
abundance: .; j_gene: TRBJ2-3; d_gene: TRBD2; v_gene: TRBV24-1; CDR3nt: TGTGCCACCAGTGAAGGGACTAGCGGGAGATGGGACTCTCTCACAGATACGCAGTATTTT; CDR3aa: CATSEGTSGRWDSLTDTQYF
abundance: .; j_gene: TRBJ2-2; d_gene: TRBD1; v_gene: TRBV5-4; CDR3nt: TGTGCCAGCAGCGTTGGACAGGGTGCCCCCGGGGAGCTGTTTTTT; CDR3aa: CASSVGQGAPGELFF
abundance: .; j_gene: TRBJ1-3; d_gene: .; v_gene: TRBV9; CDR3nt: TGTGCCAGCAGCGTAGACCGGGGTGGAAACACCATATATTTT; CDR3aa: CASSVDRGGNTIYF
abundance: .; j_gene: TRBJ1-6; d_gene: .; v_gene: TRBV30; CDR3nt: TGTGCCTGGAGTGCTCTGGCCAATAATTCACCCCTCCACTTT; CDR3aa: CAWSALANNSPLHF
abundance: .; j_gene: TRBJ2-7; d_gene: TRBD2; v_gene: TRBV19; CDR3nt: TGTGCCAGTAGTATCACTAGCGGGTACTCCTACGAGCAGTACTTC; CDR3aa: CASSITSGYSYEQYF
abundance: .; j_gene: TRBJ1-6; d_gene: .; v_gene: TRBV4-3; CDR3nt: TGCGCCAGCAGCCAAGTAGGCAGGATTAATTCACCCCTCCACTTT; CDR3aa: CASSQVGRINSPLHF
abundance: once; j_gene: TRBJ2-7; d_gene: .; v_gene: TRBV9; CDR3nt: TGTGCCAGCAGCGTAGGAGTGGGAGCTGCCTACGAGCAGTACTTC; CDR3aa: CASSVGVGAAYEQYF
abundance: .; j_gene: TRBJ1-2; d_gene: TRBD1; v_gene: TRBV25-1; CDR3nt: TGTGCTTCCCGGGACAGGGTCGGCTACACCTTC; CDR3aa: CASRDRVGYTF
abundance: .; j_gene: TRBJ2-2; d_gene: .; v_gene: TRBV19; CDR3nt: TGTGCCGTATCGTGGGCAGGCGAAGGGGAGCTGTTTTTT; CDR3aa: CAVSWAGEGELFF
abundance: once; j_gene: TRBJ2-1; d_gene: .; v_gene: TRBV19; CDR3nt: TGTGCCAGTAGTTTAACAGGGACCTCCTACAATGAGCAGTTCTTC; CDR3aa: CASSLTGTSYNEQFF
abundance: .; j_gene: TRBJ1-2; d_gene: .; v_gene: TRBV12-3/TRBV12-4; CDR3nt: TGTGCCAGCAGTTTAGACAGGGTCTATGGCTACACCTTC; CDR3aa: CASSLDRVYGYTF